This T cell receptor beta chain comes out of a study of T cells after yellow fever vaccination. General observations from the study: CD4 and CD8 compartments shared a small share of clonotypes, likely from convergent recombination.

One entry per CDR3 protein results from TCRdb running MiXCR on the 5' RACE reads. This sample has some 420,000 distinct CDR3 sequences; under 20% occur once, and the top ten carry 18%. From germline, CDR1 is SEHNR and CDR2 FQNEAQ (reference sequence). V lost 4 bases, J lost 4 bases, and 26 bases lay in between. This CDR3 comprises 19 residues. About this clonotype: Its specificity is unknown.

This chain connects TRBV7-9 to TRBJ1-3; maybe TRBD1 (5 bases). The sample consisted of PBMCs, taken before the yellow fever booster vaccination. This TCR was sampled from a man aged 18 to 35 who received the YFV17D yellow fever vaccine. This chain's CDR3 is CASSSTHPLRGTPGNTIYF. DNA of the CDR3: TGTGCCAGCAGCTCAACGCATCCTCTTCGAGGGACGCCCGGAAACACCATATATTTT.